Shown below are 4 T cell receptor beta chains from a single sample sequenced in a study of blood T cell repertoires in COVID-19. Produced via immunoSEQ multiplex PCR; TCRdb's table is partial and in-frame only. Here the sample spans a few hundred thousand clones, approximately 90% being singletons. Sequenced: peripheral blood. The receptors originated from a man aged 30 to 45 with acute or convalescent COVID-19.

CDR3 DNA sequence: TGTGCCAGCAGTTACTCGAAGGGACAGGAGCAGTACTTC. Its protein product is CASSYSKGQEQYF. This rearrangement joins TRBV6-6 to TRBJ2-7, with TRBD1 identical over 7 bases. The CDR3 loop spans 13 amino acids. From germline, CDR1 is MNHNY and CDR2 SVGAGI (reference sequence). V lost 0 bases to trimming and J lost 7 bases; unmatched junction nucleotides: 3.

This sequence joins TRBV21-1 and TRBJ1-2; no check of the table's D call, TRBD1, against the DNA was made. TRBV21-1 is reported as a pseudogene. The CDR3 consists of 15 residues. The CDR3 region is CASSKGKDNCWGYTF. CDR3 bases: TGTGCCAGCAGCAAAGGGAAGGACAACTGCTGGGGCTACACCTTC.

V is TRBV28 and J is TRBJ1-2; the match to TRBD1 covers 12 bases. V lost 7 bases to trimming and J lost 5 bases; unmatched junction nucleotides: 11. Germline CDR1 MDHEN, CDR2 SYDVKM. The CDR3 is 16 amino acids. CDR3 coding DNA: TGTGCCAGCACCCTGGGGGGGACAGGGGGCGGGTATGGCTACACCTTC. Protein product: CASTLGGTGGGYGYTF.

For this clone: Different DNA sequences within this sample yield the same CDR3. This chain joins TRBV27 and TRBJ1-5; 8 bases line up with TRBD1. Germline values: CDR1 MNHEY, CDR2 SMNVEV (reference sequence). The CDR3 totals 14 residues. Trimming cost V 3 bases and J 2 bases; bases outside gene matches: 0. Here the CDR3 DNA reads TGTGCCAGCAGTTTGGGACAGGGCAATCAGCCCCAGCATTTT. Translating it yields CASSLGQGNQPQHF.